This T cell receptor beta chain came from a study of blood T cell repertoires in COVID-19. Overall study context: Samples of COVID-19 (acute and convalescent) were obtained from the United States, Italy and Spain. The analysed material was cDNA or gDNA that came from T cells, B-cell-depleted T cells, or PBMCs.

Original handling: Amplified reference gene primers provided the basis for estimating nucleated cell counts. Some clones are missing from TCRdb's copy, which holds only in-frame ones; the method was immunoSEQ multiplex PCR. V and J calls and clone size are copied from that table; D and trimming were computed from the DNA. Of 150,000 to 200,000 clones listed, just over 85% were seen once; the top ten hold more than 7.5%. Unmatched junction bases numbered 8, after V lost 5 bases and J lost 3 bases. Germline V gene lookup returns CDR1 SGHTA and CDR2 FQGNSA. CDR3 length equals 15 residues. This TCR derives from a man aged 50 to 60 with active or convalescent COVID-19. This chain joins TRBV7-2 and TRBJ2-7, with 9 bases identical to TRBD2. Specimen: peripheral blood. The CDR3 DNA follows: TGTGCCAGCAGCCCGCGGACTAGCGTGTTCTACGAGCAGTACTTC. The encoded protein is CASSPRTSVFYEQYF.